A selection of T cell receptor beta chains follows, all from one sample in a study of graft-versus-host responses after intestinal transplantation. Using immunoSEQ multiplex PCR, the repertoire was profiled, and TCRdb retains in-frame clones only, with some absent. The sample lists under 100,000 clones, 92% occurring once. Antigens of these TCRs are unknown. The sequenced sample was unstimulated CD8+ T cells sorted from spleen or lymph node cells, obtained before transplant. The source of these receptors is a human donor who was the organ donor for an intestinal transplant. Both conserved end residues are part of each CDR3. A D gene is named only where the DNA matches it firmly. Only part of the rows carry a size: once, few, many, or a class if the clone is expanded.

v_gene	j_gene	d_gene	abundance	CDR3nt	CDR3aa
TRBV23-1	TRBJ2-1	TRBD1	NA	TGCGCCAGCAGTTGGCTCCGGGACAGGGGGGTGAGCTCCTACAATGAGCAGTTCTTC	CASSWLRDRGVSSYNEQFF
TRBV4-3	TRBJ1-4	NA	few	TGCGCCAGCAGCCAAGATGGCTGGGAAAAACTGTTTTTT	CASSQDGWEKLFF
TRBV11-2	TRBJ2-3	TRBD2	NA	TGTGCCAGCAGCTTCCCCCGGGTGACTAGCGGGGAGATCACAGATACGCAGTATTTT	CASSFPRVTSGEITDTQYF
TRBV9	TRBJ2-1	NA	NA	TGTGCCAGCAGCGTAGCTCGGGGGGCCAATGAGCAGTTCTTC	CASSVARGANEQFF
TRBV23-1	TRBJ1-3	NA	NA	TGCGCCAGCAGTCAACCCCAGGGGTCTGGAAACACCATATATTTT	CASSQPQGSGNTIYF
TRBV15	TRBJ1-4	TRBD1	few	TGTGCCACCAGAAGGGACAGATCTACTAATGAAAAACTGTTTTTT	CATRRDRSTNEKLFF
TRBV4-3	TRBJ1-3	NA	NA	TGCGCCAGCAGCCAAGACCGAGGGCTCTCTGGAAACACCATATATTTT	CASSQDRGLSGNTIYF
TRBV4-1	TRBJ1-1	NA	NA	TGCGCCAGCAGCCAGGGAGCGGGGTTTCATACTGAAGCTTTCTTT	CASSQGAGFHTEAFF
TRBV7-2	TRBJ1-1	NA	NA	TGTGCCAGCAGCTTTTTCATCACAGTAGAAGCTTTCTTT	CASSFFITVEAFF
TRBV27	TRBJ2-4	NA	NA	TGTGCCAGCAGTCTCAGAGGAGCTCTGCTTACCGATATAGCCAAAAACATTCAGTACTTC	CASSLRGALLTDIAKNIQYF
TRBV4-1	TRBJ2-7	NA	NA	TGCGCCAGCAGCGAGGGAATGAACTACGAGCAGTACTTC	CASSEGMNYEQYF
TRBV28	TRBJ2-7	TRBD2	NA	TGTGCCATCCTCCCGCGGGGGGGCCTTGTCTACGAGCAGTACTTC	CAILPRGGLVYEQYF
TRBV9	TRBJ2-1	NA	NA	TGTGCCAGCAGCATTCGCCCCGGGGGCTCCTACAATGAGCAGTTCTTC	CASSIRPGGSYNEQFF
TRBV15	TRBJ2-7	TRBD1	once	TGTGCCACCAGCGCGGGACAGGGGGCCTCCTACGAGCAGTACTTC	CATSAGQGASYEQYF
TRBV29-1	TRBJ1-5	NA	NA	TGCAGCCCGGGAGCCCGGGGACAGCCCCAGCATTTT	CSPGARGQPQHF
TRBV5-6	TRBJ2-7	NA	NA	TGTGCCAGCAGCTTGGGGAGCGCCGAGCAGTACTTC	CASSLGSAEQYF
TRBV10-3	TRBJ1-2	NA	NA	TGTGCCATCAGTGACAACCTGTTGCAGGATTATGGCTACACCTTC	CAISDNLLQDYGYTF
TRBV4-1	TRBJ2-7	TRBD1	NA	TGCGCCAGCAGCCAGCAACAGGGGGCGCGGTACGAGCAGTACTTC	CASSQQQGARYEQYF
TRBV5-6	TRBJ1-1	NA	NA	TGTGCCAGCAGCTATACAGATGAAGCTTTCTTT	CASSYTDEAFF
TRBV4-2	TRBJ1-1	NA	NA	TGTGCCAGCAGAGGGACACTGGTGAACACTGAATCTTTCTTT	CASRGTLVNTESFF
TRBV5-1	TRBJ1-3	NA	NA	TGCGCCAGCAGCTTGTTGCCGGGAAACTCTGGAAACACCATATATTTT	CASSLLPGNSGNTIYF
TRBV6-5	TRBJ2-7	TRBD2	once	TGTGCCAGCAGCTTAGCGGGGGGGCCAGGCGAGCAGTACTTC	CASSLAGGPGEQYF
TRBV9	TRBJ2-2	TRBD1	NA	TGTGCCAGCACCGGGGACAGGGACACCGGGGAGCTGTTTTTT	CASTGDRDTGELFF
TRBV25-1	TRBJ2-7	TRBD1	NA	TGTGCCAGCGGACCATACGGGGACAGCTACGAGCAGTACTTC	CASGPYGDSYEQYF